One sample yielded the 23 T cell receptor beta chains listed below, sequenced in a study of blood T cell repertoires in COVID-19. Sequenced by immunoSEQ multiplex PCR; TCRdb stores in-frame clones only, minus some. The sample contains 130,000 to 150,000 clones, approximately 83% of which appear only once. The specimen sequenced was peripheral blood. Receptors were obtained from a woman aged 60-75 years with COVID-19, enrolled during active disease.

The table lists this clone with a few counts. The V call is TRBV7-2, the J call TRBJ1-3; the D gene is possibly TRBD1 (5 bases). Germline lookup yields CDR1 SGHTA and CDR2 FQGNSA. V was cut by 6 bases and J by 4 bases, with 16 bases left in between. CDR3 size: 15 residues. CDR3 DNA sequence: TGTGCCAGCAGTTCACGCGGGGACTCCGGAAACACCATATATTTT. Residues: CASSSRGDSGNTIYF.

The CDR3, as DNA: TGTGCCAGCAGCTTAGTGGGCTCCCGATGGGAGACAGATACGCAGTATTTT. Its protein is CASSLVGSRWETDTQYF. The gene calls are TRBV11-2 and TRBJ2-3, with a possible D match to TRBD2 (5 bases). Between the trimmed V and J ends, which lost 1 base and 3 bases, there was a span of 17 bases. Germline loops: CDR1 SGHAT, CDR2 FQNNGV. CDR3 size: 17 residues. Complete variable domain (other parts from reference TRBV11-2 and TRBJ2-3): EAGVAQSPRYKIIEKRQSVAFWCNPISGHATLYWYQQILGQGPKLLIQFQNNGVVDDSQLPKDRFSAERLKGVDSTLKIQPAKLEDSAVYLCASSLVGSRWETDTQYFGPGTRLTVL.

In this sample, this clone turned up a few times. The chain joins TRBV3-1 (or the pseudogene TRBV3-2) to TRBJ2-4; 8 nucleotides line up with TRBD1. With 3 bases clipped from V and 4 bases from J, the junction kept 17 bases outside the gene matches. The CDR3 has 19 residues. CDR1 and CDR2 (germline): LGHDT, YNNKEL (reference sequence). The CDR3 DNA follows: TGTGCCAGCAGCCATTGGAGGACAGGGACAAGGGTAGGGAAAAACATTCAGTACTTC. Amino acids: CASSHWRTGTRVGKNIQYF.

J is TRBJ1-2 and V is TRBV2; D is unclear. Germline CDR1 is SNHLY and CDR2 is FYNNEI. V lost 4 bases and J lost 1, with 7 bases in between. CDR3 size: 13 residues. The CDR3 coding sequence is TGTGCCAGCAGTGGTGCGGGTAACTATGGCTACACCTTC. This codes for CASSGAGNYGYTF.

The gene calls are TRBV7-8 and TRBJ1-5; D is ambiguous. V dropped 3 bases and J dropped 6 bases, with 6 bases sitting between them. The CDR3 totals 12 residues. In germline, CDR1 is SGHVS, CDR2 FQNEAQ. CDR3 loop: CASSFLRQPQHF. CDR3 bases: TGTGCCAGCAGCTTTCTTCGTCAGCCCCAGCATTTT.

CDR3 sequence (DNA): TGTGCCAGCAGTTATGCGACAGGGGGCTTAAACACTGAAGCTTTCTTT. This gives the protein CASSYATGGLNTEAFF. The gene calls are TRBV6-5 and TRBJ1-1; TRBD1 matches 10 bases. The CDR3 contains 16 residues. V lost 3 bases to trimming and J lost 2 bases; unmatched junction nucleotides: 6. Germline assignment: CDR1 MNHEY and CDR2 SVGAGI.

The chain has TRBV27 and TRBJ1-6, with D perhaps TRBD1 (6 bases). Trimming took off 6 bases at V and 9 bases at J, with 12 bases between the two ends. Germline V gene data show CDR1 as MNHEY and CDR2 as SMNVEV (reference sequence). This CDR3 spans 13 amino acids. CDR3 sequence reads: CASRGGWGSPLHF. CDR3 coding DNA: TGTGCCAGCAGAGGGGGATGGGGTTCACCCCTCCACTTT.

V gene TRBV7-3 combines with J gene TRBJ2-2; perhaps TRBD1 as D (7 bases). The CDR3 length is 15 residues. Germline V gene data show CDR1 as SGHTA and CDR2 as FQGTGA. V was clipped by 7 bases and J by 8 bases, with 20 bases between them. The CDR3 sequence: CASTPQGGNFGELFF. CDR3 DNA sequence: TGTGCCAGCACGCCTCAGGGGGGAAATTTTGGGGAGCTGTTTTTT. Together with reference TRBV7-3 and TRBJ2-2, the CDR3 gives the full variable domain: GAGVSQTPSNKVTEKGKYVELRCDPISGHTALYWYRQSLGQGPEFLIYFQGTGAADDSGLPNDRFFAVRPEGSVSTLKIQRTERGDSAVYLCASTPQGGNFGELFFGEGSRLTVL.

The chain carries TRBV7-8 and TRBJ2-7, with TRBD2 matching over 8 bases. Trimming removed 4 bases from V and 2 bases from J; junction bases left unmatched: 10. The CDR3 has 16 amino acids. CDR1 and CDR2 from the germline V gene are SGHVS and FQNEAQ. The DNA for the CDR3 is TGTGCCAGCAGCTGGGATGAGCGGGGGACTACCTACGAGCAGTACTTC. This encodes CASSWDERGTTYEQYF. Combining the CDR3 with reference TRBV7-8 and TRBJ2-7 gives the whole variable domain GAGVSQSPRYKVAKRGQDVALRCDPISGHVSLFWYQQALGQGPEFLTYFQNEAQLDKSGLPSDRFFAERPEGSVSTLKIQRTQQEDSAVYLCASSWDERGTTYEQYFGPGTRLTVT.

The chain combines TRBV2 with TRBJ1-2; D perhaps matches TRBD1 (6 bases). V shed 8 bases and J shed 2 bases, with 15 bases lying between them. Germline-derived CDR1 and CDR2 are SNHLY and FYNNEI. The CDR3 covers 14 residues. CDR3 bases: TGTGCCAGCCAGCGGGGAACAGGGAACTATGGCTACACCTTC. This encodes CASQRGTGNYGYTF.

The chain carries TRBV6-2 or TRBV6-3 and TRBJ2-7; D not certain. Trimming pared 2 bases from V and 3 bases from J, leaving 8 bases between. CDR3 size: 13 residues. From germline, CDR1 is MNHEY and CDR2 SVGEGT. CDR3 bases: TGTGCCAGCAGTTACGAGGCAGTCTACGAGCAGTACTTC. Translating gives CASSYEAVYEQYF.

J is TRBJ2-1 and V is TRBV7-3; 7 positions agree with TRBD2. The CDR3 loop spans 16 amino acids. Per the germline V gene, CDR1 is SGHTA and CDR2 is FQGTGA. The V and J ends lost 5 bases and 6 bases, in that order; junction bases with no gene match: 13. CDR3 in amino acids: CASSPAGLLGINEQFF. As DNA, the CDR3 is TGTGCCAGCAGCCCAGCGGGACTCCTGGGCATCAATGAGCAGTTCTTC. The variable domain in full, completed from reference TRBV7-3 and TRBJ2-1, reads GAGVSQTPSNKVTEKGKYVELRCDPISGHTALYWYRQSLGQGPEFLIYFQGTGAADDSGLPNDRFFAVRPEGSVSTLKIQRTERGDSAVYLCASSPAGLLGINEQFFGPGTRLTVL.

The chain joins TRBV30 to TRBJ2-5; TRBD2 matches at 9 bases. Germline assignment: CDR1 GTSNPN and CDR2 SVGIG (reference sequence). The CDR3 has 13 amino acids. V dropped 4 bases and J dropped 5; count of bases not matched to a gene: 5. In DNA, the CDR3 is TGTGCCTGGAACCGCGGGGGGGCGGAGACCCAGTACTTC. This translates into CAWNRGGAETQYF.

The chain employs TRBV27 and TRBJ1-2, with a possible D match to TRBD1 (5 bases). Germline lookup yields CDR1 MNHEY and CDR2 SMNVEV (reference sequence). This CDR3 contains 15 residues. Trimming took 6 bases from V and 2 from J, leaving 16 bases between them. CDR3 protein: CASSALGRINYGYTF. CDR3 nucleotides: TGTGCCAGCAGCGCGCTGGGGCGTATCAACTATGGCTACACCTTC.

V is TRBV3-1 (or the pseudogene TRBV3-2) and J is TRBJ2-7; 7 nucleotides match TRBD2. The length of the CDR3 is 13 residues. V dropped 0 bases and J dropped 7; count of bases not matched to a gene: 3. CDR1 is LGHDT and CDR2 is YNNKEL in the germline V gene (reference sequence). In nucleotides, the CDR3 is TGTGCCAGCAGCCAAGACGGGACTACGGAGCAGTACTTC. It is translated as CASSQDGTTEQYF.

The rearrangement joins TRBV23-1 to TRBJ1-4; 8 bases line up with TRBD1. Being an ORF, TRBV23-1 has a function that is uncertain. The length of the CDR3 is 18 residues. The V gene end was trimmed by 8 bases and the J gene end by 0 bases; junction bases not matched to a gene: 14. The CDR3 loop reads CASWRRDRRSPTNEKLFF. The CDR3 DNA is TGCGCCAGCTGGCGCCGGGACAGGAGATCACCAACTAATGAAAAACTGTTTTTT.

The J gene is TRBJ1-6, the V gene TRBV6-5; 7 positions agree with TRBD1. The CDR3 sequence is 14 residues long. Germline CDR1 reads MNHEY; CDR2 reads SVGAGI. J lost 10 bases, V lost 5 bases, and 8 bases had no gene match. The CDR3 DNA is TGTGCCAGCAGTCCAACAGGGGTAGGGTCACCCCTCCACTTT. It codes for CASSPTGVGSPLHF.

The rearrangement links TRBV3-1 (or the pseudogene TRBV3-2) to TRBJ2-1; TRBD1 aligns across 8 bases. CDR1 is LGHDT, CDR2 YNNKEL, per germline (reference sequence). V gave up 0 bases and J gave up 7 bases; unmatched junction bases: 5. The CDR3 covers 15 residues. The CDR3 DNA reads TGTGCCAGCAGCCAAGACAGGGGGCAACATAATGAGCAGTTCTTC. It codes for CASSQDRGQHNEQFF.

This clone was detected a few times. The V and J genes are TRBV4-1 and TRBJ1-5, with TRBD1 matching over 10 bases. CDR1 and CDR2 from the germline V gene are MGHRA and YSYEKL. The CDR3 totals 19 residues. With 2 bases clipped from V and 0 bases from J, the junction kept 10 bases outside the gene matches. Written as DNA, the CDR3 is TGCGCCAGCAGCCAACGACAGGGGGCGTCGGGCTATAGCAATCAGCCCCAGCATTTT. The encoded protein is CASSQRQGASGYSNQPQHF.

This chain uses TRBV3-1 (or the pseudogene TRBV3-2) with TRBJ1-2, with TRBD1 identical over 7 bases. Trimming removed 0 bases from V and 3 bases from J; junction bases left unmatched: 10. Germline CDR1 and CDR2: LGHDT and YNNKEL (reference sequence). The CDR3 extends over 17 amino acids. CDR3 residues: CASSQDLAGGAHYGYTF. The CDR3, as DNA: TGTGCCAGCAGCCAAGATTTGGCAGGGGGAGCTCACTATGGCTACACCTTC.

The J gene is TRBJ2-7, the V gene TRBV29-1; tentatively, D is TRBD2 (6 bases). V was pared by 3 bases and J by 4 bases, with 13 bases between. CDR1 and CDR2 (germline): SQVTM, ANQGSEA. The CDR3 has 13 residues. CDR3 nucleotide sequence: TGCAGCGTTGATGGGGCAGGGAGGTACGAGCAGTACTTC. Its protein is CSVDGAGRYEQYF.

The CDR3 region has the DNA TGTGCCAGCAGCCCCGGACAGGGGCACTTGGACACTGAAGCTTTCTTT. Its translation is CASSPGQGHLDTEAFF. The J gene is TRBJ1-1, the V gene TRBV5-8; 9 bases map to TRBD1. This CDR3 spans 16 amino acids. Trimming removed 4 bases from V and 3 bases from J; junction bases left unmatched: 10. Germline-derived CDR1 and CDR2 are SGHTS and YDEGEE. The whole variable domain, filled in from reference TRBV5-8 and TRBJ1-1, reads EAGVTQSPTHLIKTRGQQATLRCSPISGHTSVYWYQQALGLGLQFLLWYDEGEERNRGNFPPRFSGRQFPNYSSELNVNALELEDSALYLCASSPGQGHLDTEAFFGQGTRLTVV.

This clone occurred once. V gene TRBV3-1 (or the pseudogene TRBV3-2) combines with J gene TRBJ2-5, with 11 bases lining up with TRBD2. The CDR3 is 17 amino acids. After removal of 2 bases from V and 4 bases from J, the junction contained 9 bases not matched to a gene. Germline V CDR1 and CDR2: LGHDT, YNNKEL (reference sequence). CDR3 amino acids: CASSQSLAGGSSETQYF. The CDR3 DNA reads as TGTGCCAGCAGCCAATCTCTAGCGGGGGGAAGCTCAGAGACCCAGTACTTC.